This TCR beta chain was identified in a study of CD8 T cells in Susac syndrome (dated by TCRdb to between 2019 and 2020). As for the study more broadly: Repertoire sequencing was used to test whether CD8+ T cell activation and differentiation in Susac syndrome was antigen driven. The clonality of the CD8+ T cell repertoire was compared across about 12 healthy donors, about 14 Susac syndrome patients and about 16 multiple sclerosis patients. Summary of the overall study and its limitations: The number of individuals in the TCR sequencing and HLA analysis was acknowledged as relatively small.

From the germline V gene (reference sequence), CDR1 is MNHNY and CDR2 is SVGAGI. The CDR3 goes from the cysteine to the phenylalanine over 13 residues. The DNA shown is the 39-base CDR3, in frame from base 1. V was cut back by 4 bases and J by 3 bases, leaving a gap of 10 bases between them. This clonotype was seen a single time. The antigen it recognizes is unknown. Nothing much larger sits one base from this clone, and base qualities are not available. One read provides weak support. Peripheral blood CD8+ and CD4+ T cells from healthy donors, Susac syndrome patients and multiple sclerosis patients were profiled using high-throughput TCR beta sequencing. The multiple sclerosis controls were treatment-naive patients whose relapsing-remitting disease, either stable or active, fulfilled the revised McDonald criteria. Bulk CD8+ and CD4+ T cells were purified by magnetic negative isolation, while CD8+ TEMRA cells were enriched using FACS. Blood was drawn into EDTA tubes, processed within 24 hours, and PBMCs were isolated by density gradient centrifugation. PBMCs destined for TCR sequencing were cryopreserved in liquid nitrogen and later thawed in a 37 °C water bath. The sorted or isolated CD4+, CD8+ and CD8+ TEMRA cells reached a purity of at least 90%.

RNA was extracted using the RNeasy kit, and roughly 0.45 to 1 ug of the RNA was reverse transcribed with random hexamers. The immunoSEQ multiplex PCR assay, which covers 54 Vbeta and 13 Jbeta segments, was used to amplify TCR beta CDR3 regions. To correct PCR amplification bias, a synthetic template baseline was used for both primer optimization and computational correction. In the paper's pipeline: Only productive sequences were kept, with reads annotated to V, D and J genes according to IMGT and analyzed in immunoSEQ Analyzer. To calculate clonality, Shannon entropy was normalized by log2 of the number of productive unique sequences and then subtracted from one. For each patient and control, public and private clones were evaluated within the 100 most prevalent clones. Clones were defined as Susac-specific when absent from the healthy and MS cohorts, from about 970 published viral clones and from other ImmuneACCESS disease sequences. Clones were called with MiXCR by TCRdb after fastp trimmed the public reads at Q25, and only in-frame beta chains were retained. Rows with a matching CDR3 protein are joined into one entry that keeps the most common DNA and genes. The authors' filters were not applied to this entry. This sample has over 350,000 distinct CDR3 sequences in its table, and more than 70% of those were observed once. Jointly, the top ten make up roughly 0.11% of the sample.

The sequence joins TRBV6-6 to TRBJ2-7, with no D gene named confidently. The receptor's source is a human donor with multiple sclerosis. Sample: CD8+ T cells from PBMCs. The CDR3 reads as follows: CASSFSWVYEQYF. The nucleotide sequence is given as TGTGCCAGCAGTTTTAGTTGGGTCTACGAGCAGTACTTC.